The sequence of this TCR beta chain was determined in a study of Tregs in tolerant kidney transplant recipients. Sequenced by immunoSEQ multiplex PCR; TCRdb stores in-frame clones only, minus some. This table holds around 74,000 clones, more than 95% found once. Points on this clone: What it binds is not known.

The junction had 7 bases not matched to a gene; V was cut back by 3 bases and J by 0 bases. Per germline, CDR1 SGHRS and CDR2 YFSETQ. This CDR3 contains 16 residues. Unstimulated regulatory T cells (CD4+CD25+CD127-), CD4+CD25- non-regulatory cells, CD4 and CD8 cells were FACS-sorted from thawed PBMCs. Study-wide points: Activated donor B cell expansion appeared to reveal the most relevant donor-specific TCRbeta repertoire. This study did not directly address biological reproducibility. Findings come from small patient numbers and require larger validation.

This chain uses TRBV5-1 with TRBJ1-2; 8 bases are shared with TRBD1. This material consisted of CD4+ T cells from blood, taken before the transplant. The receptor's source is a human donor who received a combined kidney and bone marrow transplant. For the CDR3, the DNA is TGCGCCAGCAGCTCGTCCAGGGGGCCCACTAACTATGGCTACACCTTC. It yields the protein CASSSSRGPTNYGYTF.